One sample yielded the 14 T cell receptor beta chains listed below, sequenced in a study of blood T cell repertoires in COVID-19. Sequencing used immunoSEQ multiplex PCR; TCRdb keeps in-frame clones, though not all of them. Of roughly 150,000 clones detected, 75% to 85% appear once; the ten largest clones hold 9.8%. What was sequenced was peripheral blood. The receptors were sampled from a woman aged 45-59 years with acute or convalescent COVID-19.

The V call is TRBV6-5, the J call TRBJ1-2, with D possibly TRBD1 on 6 matching bases. Germline V lookup: CDR1 MNHEY, CDR2 SVGAGI. Trimming pared 6 bases from V and 4 bases from J, leaving 12 bases between. The CDR3 is 13 residues long. This CDR3 is CASSPPGAYGYTF. Written as DNA, the CDR3 is TGTGCCAGCAGCCCCCCAGGGGCCTATGGCTACACCTTC.

This chain uses TRBV28 with TRBJ1-4, with D tentatively TRBD1 (6 bases). In germline, CDR1 is MDHEN, CDR2 SYDVKM. Trimming shortened V by 7 bases and J by 3 bases, and 12 bases separated the two germline ends. This CDR3 spans 14 amino acids. The CDR3 nucleotides are TGTGCCAGCACCGGACAGCCCCCTAATGAAAAACTGTTTTTT. As protein: CASTGQPPNEKLFF.

The chain has TRBV10-2 and TRBJ1-6; D remains unclear. Per germline, CDR1 WSHSY and CDR2 SAAADI. Trimming left V 3 bases short and J 0 bases short, with 3 bases between. CDR3 length equals 14 residues. The CDR3 bases are TGCGCCAGCAGTGACAGCTCCTATAATTCACCCCTCCACTTT. It translates to CASSDSSYNSPLHF.

The V and J genes are TRBV21-1 and TRBJ1-2; the D segment call TRBD1 is taken from the table without a DNA check. TRBV21-1 is listed as a pseudogene. The CDR3 extends over 16 amino acids. In DNA, the CDR3 is TGTGCCAGCAGCAAAGACGGGCGCAGGGTTGACTATGGCTACACCTTC. This translates into CASSKDGRRVDYGYTF.

The chain uses TRBV4-2 and TRBJ2-5; 13 bases fit TRBD2. Germline V gives CDR1 LGHNA, CDR2 YNFKEQ. V lost 4 bases to trimming and J lost 5 bases; unmatched junction nucleotides: 4. The CDR3 has 15 residues. In nucleotides, the CDR3 is TGTGCCAGCAGCCGTGGGACTAGCGGGGTGGAGACCCAGTACTTC. Protein: CASSRGTSGVETQYF.

V and J are TRBV6-5 and TRBJ1-1; 8 positions match TRBD1. V lost 6 bases and J lost 4; bases outside the gene matches: 7. Looked up from germline, CDR1 is MNHEY and CDR2 is SVGAGI. The CDR3 runs to 14 residues. The CDR3: CASSPGGRVTEAFF. The DNA for the CDR3 is TGTGCCAGCAGCCCAGGGGGCCGGGTCACTGAAGCTTTCTTT.

This chain connects TRBV27 to TRBJ2-7; a possible D gene is TRBD1 (7 bases). Deletions cut 3 bases from V and 3 bases from J, with 18 bases between. This CDR3 has 16 residues. Germline assignment: CDR1 MNHEY and CDR2 SMNVEV (reference sequence). CDR3 loop: CASSFSGDRAVYEQYF. CDR3 nucleotide sequence: TGTGCCAGCAGTTTCTCGGGAGACAGGGCCGTCTACGAGCAGTACTTC.

This chain uses TRBV5-5 with TRBJ2-7, with a tentative D call TRBD1 (6 bases). The germline V gene encodes CDR1 SGHKS and CDR2 YYEKEE (reference sequence). Trimming left V 5 bases short and J 2 bases short, with 14 bases between. The CDR3 consists of 14 residues. The CDR3 protein is CASRTDSLPYEQYF. The DNA of the CDR3 is TGTGCCAGCAGGACGGACAGCCTTCCCTACGAGCAGTACTTC. The variable domain in full, with the rest retrieved from reference TRBV5-5 and TRBJ2-7, is DAGVTQSPTHLIKTRGQQVTLRCSPISGHKSVSWYQQVLGQGPQFIFQYYEKEERGRGNFPDRFSARQFPNYSSELNVNALLLGDSALYLCASRTDSLPYEQYFGPGTRLTVT.

The chain uses TRBV12-3 or TRBV12-4 and TRBJ1-1; D gene uncertain. The CDR3 is 12 residues long. V was trimmed by 5 bases and J by 6 bases, leaving 10 bases between them. The CDR3 is CASSRAGPEAFF. The CDR3 nucleotides read TGTGCCAGCAGTCGCGCGGGCCCTGAAGCTTTCTTT.

This rearrangement joins TRBV11-2 to TRBJ1-2, with 7 bases lining up with TRBD1. Germline V gene data show CDR1 as SGHAT and CDR2 as FQNNGV. After removal of 6 bases from V and 4 bases from J, the junction contained 5 bases not matched to a gene. The CDR3 loop spans 13 amino acids. The CDR3 loop is CASSSTGFYGYTF. In nucleotides, the CDR3 is TGTGCCAGCAGTTCGACAGGGTTCTATGGCTACACCTTC.

The rearrangement uses TRBV24-1 and TRBJ2-5; weak D call: TRBD1 (7 bases). Germline CDR1 is KGHDR and CDR2 is SFDVKD. V dropped 4 bases and J dropped 0 bases, with 14 bases sitting between them. CDR3 length equals 16 residues. This chain's CDR3 is CATSEGGQINQETQYF. In DNA, the CDR3 is TGTGCCACCAGTGAGGGGGGACAGATAAACCAAGAGACCCAGTACTTC.

The CDR3 spells CASSFGRESAEAFF. CDR3 bases: TGCGCCAGCAGCTTTGGGCGGGAGAGCGCTGAAGCTTTCTTT. The chain carries TRBV5-1 and TRBJ1-1; D uncertain. The CDR3 has 14 residues. Trimming cost V 2 bases and J 6 bases, with 14 bases left between them. CDR1 SGHRS and CDR2 YFSETQ come from the germline V gene.

This clone was picked up many times. V usage is TRBV4-1 and J usage is TRBJ1-2, with TRBD1 as a possible D gene (5 bases). The V gene's germline CDR1 is MGHRA and CDR2 YSYEKL. Trimming took off 0 bases at V and 5 bases at J, with 10 bases between the two ends. The CDR3 covers 14 residues. CDR3 DNA sequence: TGCGCCAGCAGCCAAGAGGCAGGGAAATATGGCTACACCTTC. It is translated as CASSQEAGKYGYTF.

This sequence joins TRBV7-3 and TRBJ1-6, with D maybe TRBD1 (5 bases). The CDR3 length is 13 residues. The germline CDR1 and CDR2 sequences are SGHTA and FQGTGA. V lost 0 bases and J 9 bases, leaving 6 bases between the germline ends. The CDR3 region is CASSLTGRSPLHF. Here the CDR3 DNA reads TGTGCCAGCAGCTTAACGGGGCGTTCACCCCTCCACTTT.